This T cell receptor beta chain was identified in a study of OX40 agonist ivuxolimab in advanced cancers. Germline CDR1 is SGHVS and CDR2 is FNYEAQ. The germline V and J ends were trimmed by 6 bases and 2 bases, with 10 bases remaining between them. The CDR3 is made up of 13 amino acids. Only in-frame clones appear in the TCRdb table, and some are missing; sequencing was by immunoSEQ multiplex PCR. The repertoire holds 25,000 to 35,000 clones, with approximately 86% as singletons. The clonotype comes from an adult with an advanced solid tumor such as melanoma, head and neck, liver or kidney cancer. The sample was CD4+ or CD8+ T cells sorted from blood, taken in a trial of the OX40 agonist ivuxolimab. The chain carries TRBV7-6 and TRBJ2-5; D is uncertain. CDR3 nucleotide sequence: TGTGCCAGCAGTTATTTGTCACAAGAGACCCAGTACTTC. This encodes CASSYLSQETQYF.